This TCR beta chain was found in a study of HIV-infected children after antiretroviral therapy interruption. Looking at the study overall: Weeks 0, 12, interruption end (24 or 48), and about 3 years post-study gave interruption-arm samples. Study results and limitations: By the end of treatment interruption, naive CD4+ clonality (Gini) increased.

Unique molecular identifiers were included in an RNA-based 3' RACE TCR library. MiXCR, run by TCRdb on the 3' RACE reads, gives a single entry per CDR3 protein. Here the sample spans about 89,000 distinct CDR3 sequences, 6% to 8.5% being singletons. The CDR3 length is 18 residues. Germline V gives CDR1 SGHAT, CDR2 FQNNGV. The ends lost 5 bases at V and 2 bases at J; junction bases unmatched: 13. The treatment here: PENTA 11 planned treatment interruption arm or continuous ART arm. At least 5 million viable PBMCs were required per cryopreserved sample. This clonotype was observed at least ten times. Its antigen is not identified.

Sample: CD45RA+ CD4+ T cells from PBMCs, pooled from several time points, taken from a donor given antiretroviral therapy, either interrupted or continuous. Subset given: naive CD4+ CD45RA+ CD45RO- T cells. The receptor was isolated from a pool of human donors with HIV. The chain employs TRBV11-2 and TRBJ1-5; 9 nucleotides line up with TRBD1. Here the CDR3 reads CASSTRTGDPLGNQPQHF. CDR3 DNA: TGTGCCAGCAGCACCCGGACAGGGGATCCGCTCGGCAATCAGCCCCAGCATTTT.